A selection of T cell receptor beta chains follows, all from one sample in a study of blood T cell repertoires in COVID-19. Profiling relied on immunoSEQ multiplex PCR, and the TCRdb table lists in-frame clones only, not all of them. This sample has under 90,000 clones; over 75% occur once, and the top ten carry more than 15%. The source material was peripheral blood. The source is an elderly woman with active or convalescent COVID-19. The CDR3 runs from the conserved cysteine through the conserved F or W. A D gene is named only where the DNA matches it firmly. The size of a clone is reported for some rows only, either as once, few or many, or as a class for expanded clones.

J gene: TRBJ2-1
clone size: .
D gene: .
V gene: TRBV4-3
CDR3 DNA: TGCGCCAGCAGCCAAGACAGGCAGTACCACAATGAGCAGTTCTTC
CDR3 protein: CASSQDRQYHNEQFF

J gene: TRBJ2-2
clone size: few
D gene: .
V gene: TRBV5-1
CDR3 DNA: TGCGCCAGCAGACAAGTCGGGGAGCTGTTTTTT
CDR3 protein: CASRQVGELFF

J gene: TRBJ1-1
clone size: .
D gene: TRBD1
V gene: TRBV18
CDR3 DNA: TGTGCCAGCTCACCTATTGAGGGGGCAGAGGGCACTGAAGCTTTCTTT
CDR3 protein: CASSPIEGAEGTEAFF

J gene: TRBJ2-5
clone size: .
D gene: TRBD2
V gene: TRBV9
CDR3 DNA: TGTGCCAGCAGCGCGGGACTAGCGGGGGCCCAGAAGTCGGACCAGTACTTC
CDR3 protein: CASSAGLAGAQKSDQYF

J gene: TRBJ2-7
clone size: .
D gene: TRBD2
V gene: TRBV27
CDR3 DNA: TGTGCCAGCAGTGATCTAGCGGGGGGGTCGGAAGAGCAGTACTTC
CDR3 protein: CASSDLAGGSEEQYF

J gene: TRBJ1-2
clone size: .
D gene: .
V gene: TRBV7-3
CDR3 DNA: TGTGCCAGCAGCTTAACCCGGGGCTATGGCTACACCTTC
CDR3 protein: CASSLTRGYGYTF

J gene: TRBJ1-2
clone size: .
D gene: TRBD1
V gene: TRBV7-2
CDR3 DNA: TGTGCCAGCAGCGGCGGGACAGGGGACTATGGCTACACCTTC
CDR3 protein: CASSGGTGDYGYTF

J gene: TRBJ2-1
clone size: .
D gene: .
V gene: TRBV4-1
CDR3 DNA: TGCGCCAGCAGCCCGACACAGATTACTAGCAATGAGCAGTTCTTC
CDR3 protein: CASSPTQITSNEQFF

J gene: TRBJ1-1
clone size: few
D gene: .
V gene: TRBV12-5
CDR3 DNA: TGTGCTAGCCGATTGGATGGTGGGGAGGGGGACACTGAAGCTTTCTTT
CDR3 protein: CASRLDGGEGDTEAFF

J gene: TRBJ1-4
clone size: .
D gene: .
V gene: TRBV6-5
CDR3 DNA: TGTGCCAGCAGTAGAGGGAGCGGGGAAAAACTGTTTTTT
CDR3 protein: CASSRGSGEKLFF

J gene: TRBJ1-1
clone size: .
D gene: TRBD1
V gene: TRBV18
CDR3 DNA: TGTGCCAGCTCACCCTCTCGGACAGGGGGAAGGACTGAAGCTTTCTTT
CDR3 protein: CASSPSRTGGRTEAFF

J gene: TRBJ2-7
clone size: .
D gene: TRBD2
V gene: TRBV6-2/TRBV6-3
CDR3 DNA: TGTGCCAGCAGTTACTCGAAGTCTAGCGGGGGCCCGCAGTACTTC
CDR3 protein: CASSYSKSSGGPQYF

J gene: TRBJ2-2
clone size: .
D gene: TRBD1
V gene: TRBV20-1
CDR3 DNA: TGCAGTGCTAGTGACGTACAGGGGATTCTTAGTTCCGACACCGGGGAGCTGTTTTTT
CDR3 protein: CSASDVQGILSSDTGELFF